One and the same sample provided the 4 T cell receptor beta chains below, sequenced in a study of shared clonotypes between healthy human individuals. Measured with immunoSEQ multiplex PCR; TCRdb has only the in-frame clones, and not every one. The sample records roughly 1 million clones, about three quarters being singletons. Sequenced: memory CD4+ T cells sorted from blood. Subset: CD45RA-negative fraction. These receptors were collected from a man aged 18 to 30 in good health.

This rearrangement joins TRBV9 to TRBJ2-2, with 10 bases that match TRBD2. Germline values: CDR1 SGDLS, CDR2 YYNGEE. The CDR3 spans 19 residues. The trim removed 7 bases at V and 4 bases at J, leaving 19 bases unmatched. CDR3 residues: CASGPPGLAPPLGTGELFF. Here the CDR3 DNA reads TGTGCCAGCGGACCACCGGGACTAGCGCCACCCCTTGGCACCGGGGAGCTGTTTTTT.

V is TRBV5-1 and J is TRBJ2-5; the match to TRBD2 covers 13 bases. J gave up 3 bases and V 0 bases, and 2 bases lay outside the gene matches. CDR1 and CDR2 from the germline V gene are SGHRS and YFSETQ. The CDR3 length is 16 residues. The CDR3 bases are TGCGCCAGCAGCTTGGAGGGACTAGCGGGGAAAGAGACCCAGTACTTC. Residues: CASSLEGLAGKETQYF.

The chain couples TRBV30 to TRBJ1-6; no definite D call. The V gene's germline CDR1 is GTSNPN and CDR2 SVGIG (reference sequence). CDR3 length: 14 residues. Trimming removed 3 bases at V and 0 bases at J, with 6 bases between. This chain's CDR3 is CAWSRSSYNSPLHF. The CDR3 DNA is TGTGCCTGGAGCCGCAGCTCCTATAATTCACCCCTCCACTTT.

The rearrangement links TRBV5-1 to TRBJ2-5; 8 positions match TRBD1. Germline CDR1 is SGHRS and CDR2 is YFSETQ. The CDR3 runs 16 residues. J gave up 1 base and V 0 bases, and 5 bases lay outside the gene matches. CDR3 region: CASSLARTGTQETQYF. In DNA form, the CDR3 reads TGCGCCAGCAGCTTGGCCCGGACAGGGACCCAAGAGACCCAGTACTTC.